The 18 T cell receptor beta chains listed next were all sequenced from one sample in a study of graft-versus-host responses after intestinal transplantation. Measured with immunoSEQ multiplex PCR; TCRdb has only the in-frame clones, and not every one. Of about 41,000 clones in the sample, around 96% were seen once. These TCRs' antigens remain unknown. The sequenced sample was unstimulated CD8+ T cells sorted from spleen or lymph node cells, obtained before transplant. The receptors derive from a human donor who was the organ donor for an intestinal transplant.

The V gene is TRBV7-9, the J gene TRBJ2-2; the D gene could be TRBD1 or TRBD2 (5 bases each). The germline V and J ends were trimmed by 4 bases and 6 bases, with 9 bases remaining between them. Germline V gives CDR1 SEHNR, CDR2 FQNEAQ (reference sequence). The CDR3 loop spans 13 amino acids. Here the CDR3 reads CASSSLGAGELFF. The CDR3 coding sequence is TGTGCCAGCAGCTCCCTGGGGGCCGGGGAGCTGTTTTTT.

V is TRBV4-1 and J is TRBJ2-7; 7 bases are shared with TRBD1. V dropped 0 bases and J dropped 3; count of bases not matched to a gene: 8. The CDR3 contains 16 residues. Germline CDR1 reads MGHRA; CDR2 reads YSYEKL. The CDR3 reads CASSQEGPGQFYEQYF. In DNA, the CDR3 is TGCGCCAGCAGCCAAGAGGGGCCGGGACAGTTCTACGAGCAGTACTTC.

The chain is built from TRBV15 and TRBJ1-6; D call uncertain. The germline CDR1 and CDR2 sequences are LNHNV and YYDKDF (reference sequence). V shed 0 bases and J shed 9 bases, with 9 bases lying between them. The CDR3 consists of 14 residues. CDR3 bases: TGTGCCACCAGCAGAGATCTGGGAGGTTCACCCCTCCACTTT. The encoded protein is CATSRDLGGSPLHF. Together with reference TRBV15 and TRBJ1-6, the CDR3 gives the full variable domain: DAMVIQNPRYQVTQFGKPVTLSCSQTLNHNVMYWYQQKSSQAPKLLFHYYDKDFNNEADTPDNFQSRRPNTSFCFLDIRSPGLGDTAMYLCATSRDLGGSPLHFGNGTRLTVT.

V gene TRBV6-1 combines with J gene TRBJ2-7, with D unresolved. This CDR3 has 15 residues. CDR1 is MNHNS and CDR2 is SASEGT in the germline V gene. V was pared by 6 bases and J by 1 base, with 16 bases between. CDR3 protein: CASSDFQAESYEQYF. CDR3 coding DNA: TGTGCCAGCAGCGATTTTCAGGCGGAATCCTACGAGCAGTACTTC.

V and J are TRBV10-1 and TRBJ2-7; tentatively, D is TRBD1 (5 bases). This CDR3 has 10 residues. Germline V gives CDR1 WNHNN, CDR2 SYGVQD (reference sequence). V was trimmed by 10 bases and J by 6 bases, leaving 10 bases between them. CDR3 amino acids: CAIIQGEQYF. The CDR3, as DNA: TGCGCCATCATCCAGGGCGAGCAGTACTTC.

V and J are TRBV7-2 and TRBJ2-1; TRBD1 is a possible D gene (6 bases). Germline assignment: CDR1 SGHTA and CDR2 FQGNSA. The CDR3 is 15 residues long. The V gene lost 5 bases and the J gene lost 4 bases, with 15 bases spanning the gap. CDR3: CASSTGQFFYNEQFF. Written as DNA, the CDR3 is TGTGCCAGCAGCACCGGACAGTTTTTTTACAATGAGCAGTTCTTC.

This clone came up once. The chain is built from TRBV5-5 and TRBJ2-7; 12 bases are a match to TRBD2. The CDR3 totals 14 residues. J lost 5 bases, V lost 5 bases, and 5 bases had no gene match. Germline CDR1 SGHKS, CDR2 YYEKEE (reference sequence). CDR3 nucleotides: TGTGCCAGCAGACGACTAGCGGGGGTGCACGAGCAGTACTTC. This encodes CASRRLAGVHEQYF.

V gene TRBV9 combines with J gene TRBJ1-1; D ambiguous. V shed 7 bases and J shed 0 bases, with 7 bases lying between them. Per germline, CDR1 SGDLS and CDR2 YYNGEE. CDR3 length equals 12 residues. CDR3 loop: CASGPVNTEAFF. The CDR3 DNA reads TGTGCCAGCGGTCCTGTGAACACTGAAGCTTTCTTT.

This rearrangement joins TRBV6-6 to TRBJ2-7; no clear D gene. Trimming took off 3 bases at V and 3 bases at J, with 12 bases between the two ends. The CDR3 extends over 14 amino acids. Germline values: CDR1 MNHNY, CDR2 SVGAGI (reference sequence). The CDR3 sequence: CASSYPPQVYEQYF. In DNA form, the CDR3 reads TGTGCCAGCAGTTATCCCCCTCAGGTCTACGAGCAGTACTTC.

In this sample, this clone turned up once. Written as DNA, the CDR3 is TGTGCCAGCAGACCCCTGGGGAGCGACGAGCAGTACTTC. Its translation is CASRPLGSDEQYF. The genes are TRBV27 and TRBJ2-7; the D gene is possibly TRBD2 (5 bases). The CDR3 consists of 13 residues. The ends were cut back, 6 bases at V and 5 bases at J, with 14 bases in the middle. The germline V gene has CDR1 MNHEY and CDR2 SMNVEV (reference sequence).

The genes are TRBV12-5 and TRBJ2-1; 11 nucleotides agree with TRBD2. Germline trimming cut 1 base from V and 7 bases from J; bases unmatched to any gene: 9. CDR3 length: 17 residues. Germline-derived CDR1 and CDR2 are LGHNT and FRNRAP. The CDR3 loop is CASGLDLAGGTDNEQFF. CDR3 in DNA: TGTGCTAGTGGTTTGGATCTAGCGGGGGGCACTGATAATGAGCAGTTCTTC. Filled out from reference TRBV12-5 and TRBJ2-1, the complete variable domain reads DARVTQTPRHKVTEMGQEVTMRCQPILGHNTVFWYRQTMMQGLELLAYFRNRAPLDDSGMPKDRFSAEMPDATLATLKIQPSEPRDSAVYFCASGLDLAGGTDNEQFFGPGTRLTVL.

This clone was detected only once. CDR3 region: CSVIGQGYGYTF. The DNA for the CDR3 is TGCAGCGTTATTGGGCAGGGCTATGGCTACACCTTC. V gene TRBV29-1 combines with J gene TRBJ1-2; D possibly corresponds to TRBD1 (5 bases). V lost 5 bases and J 4 bases, leaving 11 bases between the germline ends. Germline CDR1 is SQVTM and CDR2 is ANQGSEA. The CDR3 sequence is 12 residues long.

The V and J genes are TRBV9 and TRBJ1-2; 8 bases match TRBD1. The CDR3 is 15 residues long. J gave up 3 bases and V 4 bases, and 8 bases lay outside the gene matches. CDR1 and CDR2 (germline): SGDLS, YYNGEE. CDR3 DNA sequence: TGTGCCAGCAGCAACGGACAGGGAAGCCACTATGGCTACACCTTC. Translating gives CASSNGQGSHYGYTF.

The chain uses TRBV5-4 and TRBJ2-7; D call uncertain. Germline V gives CDR1 SGHNT, CDR2 YYREEE (reference sequence). The CDR3 covers 13 residues. V shed 4 bases and J shed 6 bases, with 14 bases lying between them. CDR3 protein: CASSPPGRGEQYF. The CDR3, as DNA: TGTGCCAGCAGCCCCCCCGGGCGAGGCGAGCAGTACTTC. Using reference TRBV5-4 and TRBJ2-7 for the parts outside the CDR3, the full variable domain is ETGVTQSPTHLIKTRGQQVTLRCSSQSGHNTVSWYQQALGQGPQFIFQYYREEENGRGNFPPRFSGLQFPNYSSELNVNALELDDSALYLCASSPPGRGEQYFGPGTRLTVT.

The rearrangement links TRBV5-1 to TRBJ1-1, with D unclear. V lost 2 bases, J lost 1 base, and 9 bases lay in between. The CDR3 is 14 residues long. In germline, CDR1 is SGHRS, CDR2 YFSETQ. The CDR3 spells CASSFSTKNTEAFF. The CDR3 DNA sequence: TGCGCCAGCAGCTTTAGCACTAAGAACACTGAAGCTTTCTTT.

The chain is built from TRBV18 and TRBJ2-7; D possibly corresponds to TRBD1 (5 bases). This CDR3 contains 14 residues. Germline V lookup: CDR1 KGHSH, CDR2 LQKENI. Trimming left V 2 bases short and J 0 bases short, with 8 bases between. Here the CDR3 DNA reads TGTGCCAGCTCACCAATAGACAGCTCCTACGAGCAGTACTTC. This sequence encodes CASSPIDSSYEQYF. The variable domain in full, with the rest retrieved from reference TRBV18 and TRBJ2-7, is NAGVMQNPRHLVRRRGQEARLRCSPMKGHSHVYWYRQLPEEGLKFMVYLQKENIIDESGMPKERFSAEFPKEGPSILRIQQVVRGDSAAYFCASSPIDSSYEQYFGPGTRLTVT.

The V gene is TRBV6-5, the J gene TRBJ2-7, with D unresolved. Trimming took 5 bases from V and 1 from J, leaving 12 bases between them. The length of the CDR3 is 14 residues. From germline, CDR1 is MNHEY and CDR2 SVGAGI. The CDR3 region is CASSPFLGSYEQYF. The CDR3, as DNA: TGTGCCAGCAGTCCATTCCTGGGTTCCTACGAGCAGTACTTC.

CDR3 region: CASSIGPPVARRETQYF. DNA for the CDR3: TGTGCCAGTAGTATAGGACCCCCGGTTGCGAGGAGGGAGACCCAGTACTTC. The J gene is TRBJ2-5, the V gene TRBV19, with D maybe TRBD2 (5 bases). The germline V gene has CDR1 LNHDA and CDR2 SQIVND (reference sequence). This CDR3 has 17 amino acids. The V end lost 1 base, the J end lost 5 bases, and 20 bases lay between the germline ends.